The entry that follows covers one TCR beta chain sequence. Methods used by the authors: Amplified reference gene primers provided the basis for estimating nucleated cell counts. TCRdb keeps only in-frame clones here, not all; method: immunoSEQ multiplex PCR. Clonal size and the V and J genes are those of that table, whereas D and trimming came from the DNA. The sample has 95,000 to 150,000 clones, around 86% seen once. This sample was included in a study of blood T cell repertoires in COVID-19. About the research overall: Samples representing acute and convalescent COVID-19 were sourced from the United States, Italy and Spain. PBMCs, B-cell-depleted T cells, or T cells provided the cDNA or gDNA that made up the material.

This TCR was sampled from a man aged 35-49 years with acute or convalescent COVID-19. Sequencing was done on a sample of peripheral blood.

CDR3 in DNA: TGTGCCAGCAGCACCGGGACAGGGCATGAAAAACTGTTTTTT. Encoded protein: CASSTGTGHEKLFF. The chain uses TRBV7-9 and TRBJ1-4; 9 nucleotides line up with TRBD1. Trimming took 5 bases from V and 6 from J; bases not matched to a gene: 4. The CDR3 is 14 residues long. Germline values: CDR1 SEHNR, CDR2 FQNEAQ (reference sequence).